This T cell receptor beta chain was documented in a study of blood T cell repertoires in COVID-19 (dated by TCRdb to 2018 to 2020). Background on the whole study: Samples from collaborators originated in the United States, Italy and Spain and spanned both the acute and convalescent phases of COVID-19. The material from the prospective study consisted of cDNA or gDNA derived from T cells, B-cell-depleted T cells, or PBMCs. Deeply sampled blood TCRbeta repertoires from subjects exposed to, actively infected with, or recovered from COVID-19 were included in the dataset. The repertoires were made available in a free public database intended to serve as a resource for research on the immune response to SARS-CoV-2. The samples were drawn from the first 160 participants of the ongoing ImmuneRACE study and from 950 to 1,500 subjects provided by 6 global collaborators. Sample metadata almost always included a de-identified subject ID, COVID-19 status, age in years and sex. Where available, HLA class I and class II types were obtained from metadata supplied by the sample provider rather than from assay-based typing. Here is what the overall study found, with its caveats: Clinical and demographic metadata were provided uncurated, with the amount varying by source and participant.

TCRbeta CDR3 regions were amplified from genomic DNA by means of the immunoSEQ Assay, a bias-controlled multiplex PCR. Regarding the original processing steps: Within the assay, amplification of reference gene primers was used to estimate how many nucleated cells each sample contained. To quantify the absolute abundance of each unique TCRbeta CDR3 rearrangement, sequence reads were collapsed and filtered. For each sample, productive Simpson clonality was calculated by taking the square root of Simpson's diversity index across productive rearrangements. TCRdb carries this immuneACCESS record with in-frame sequences only. Its versions omit some clonotypes, under half of them owing to an unresolved V gene in the studies checked, with the rest unexplained. Clonal size and the V and J genes are those of that table, whereas D and trimming came from the DNA. In all, the sample holds 120,000 to 150,000 clones, and roughly 89% of those were seen once. The ten largest clones take up 7% to 9.5% of the sample.

This clone was observed once. Its binding antigen is unknown. It has no much larger one-base neighbor in the sample; base qualities were not kept. The CDR3 runs 13 amino acids, cysteine and phenylalanine included. CDR3 DNA is the only sequence kept; it has 39 bases, read in frame from the first base. Looking up the germline V gene (reference sequence) yields CDR1 MNHEY and CDR2 SMNVEV. Deletion took 0 bases off V and 3 bases off J, with a span of 5 bases between the germline ends. In Seattle, one collaborating source enrolled patients while the infection was active and tracked those patients longitudinally over the course of disease. Collaborating institutions collected whole blood in K2EDTA tubes following their own protocols. For TCRbeta analysis, collaborators shipped samples in one of three forms: frozen whole blood, isolated PBMCs, or DNA extracted from either of those sample types.

Sequenced sample: peripheral blood. The receptor comes from a man aged 25 to 40 with COVID-19, enrolled during active disease. The chain couples TRBV27 to TRBJ1-1; confidence is insufficient to name the D gene. The CDR3 here reads CASSLSRDTEAFF. The DNA is as follows: TGTGCCAGCAGTTTATCGCGGGACACTGAAGCTTTCTTT.